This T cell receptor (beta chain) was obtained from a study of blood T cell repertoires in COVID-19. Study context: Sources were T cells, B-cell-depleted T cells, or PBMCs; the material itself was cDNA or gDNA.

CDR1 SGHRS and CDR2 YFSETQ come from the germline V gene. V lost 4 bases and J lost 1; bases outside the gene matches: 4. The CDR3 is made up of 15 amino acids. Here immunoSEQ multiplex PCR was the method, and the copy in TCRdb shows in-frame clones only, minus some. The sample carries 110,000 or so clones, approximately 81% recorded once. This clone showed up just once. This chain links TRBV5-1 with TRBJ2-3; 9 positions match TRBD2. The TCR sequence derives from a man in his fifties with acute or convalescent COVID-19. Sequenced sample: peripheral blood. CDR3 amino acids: CASSPSGDRTDTQYF. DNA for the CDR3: TGCGCCAGCAGCCCTAGCGGGGATCGCACAGATACGCAGTATTTT.